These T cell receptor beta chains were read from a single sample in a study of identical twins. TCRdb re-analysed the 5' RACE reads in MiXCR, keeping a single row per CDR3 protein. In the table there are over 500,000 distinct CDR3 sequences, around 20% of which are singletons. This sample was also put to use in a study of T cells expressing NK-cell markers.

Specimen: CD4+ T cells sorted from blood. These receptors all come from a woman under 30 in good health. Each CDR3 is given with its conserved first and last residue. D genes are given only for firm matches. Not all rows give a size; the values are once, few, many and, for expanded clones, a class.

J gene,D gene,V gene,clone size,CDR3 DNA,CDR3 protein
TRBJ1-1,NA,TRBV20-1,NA,TGCAGCGCGGGAATGGGACGTCGGGGAAACACTGAAGCTTTCTTT,CSAGMGRRGNTEAFF
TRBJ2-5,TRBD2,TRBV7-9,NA,TGTGCCAGCAGCGGCCGATGGGGGGGGTACCAAGAGACCCAGTACTTC,CASSGRWGGYQETQYF
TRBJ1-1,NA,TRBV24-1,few,TGTGCCACCATTAAAAGTTCACAGGGTTCGAACACTGAAGCTTTCTTT,CATIKSSQGSNTEAFF
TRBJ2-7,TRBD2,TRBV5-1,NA,TGCGCCAGCAGCTTGGCACTGGGACTAGCGGGTAGGGACTACGAGCAGTACTTC,CASSLALGLAGRDYEQYF
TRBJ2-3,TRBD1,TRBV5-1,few,TGCGCCAGCACGCAGGGGGCGCGTAGGACAGATACGCAGTATTTT,CASTQGARRTDTQYF
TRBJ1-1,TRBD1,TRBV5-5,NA,TGTGCCAGCAGCACTTGGACAGGTACTGAAGCTTTCTTT,CASSTWTGTEAFF
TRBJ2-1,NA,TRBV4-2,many,TGTGCCAGCAGCCAAGGGCAGCCGCAACGGGATGAGCAGTTCTTC,CASSQGQPQRDEQFF
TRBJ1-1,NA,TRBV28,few,TGTGCCAGCAGTTCAGGGTATAGGGCTGAAGCTTTCTTT,CASSSGYRAEAFF
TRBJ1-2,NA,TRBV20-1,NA,TGCAGTGCGTCCGGGGGTAGAGCTAACTATGGCTACACCTTC,CSASGGRANYGYTF
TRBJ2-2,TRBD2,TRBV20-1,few,TGCAGTGCTAGCGGGAGGGCCCGAACCGGGGAGCTGTTTTTT,CSASGRARTGELFF